This T cell receptor beta chain was captured in a study of blood T cell repertoires in COVID-19. Across the whole study: Samples of COVID-19 (acute and convalescent) were obtained from the United States, Italy and Spain.

Authors' analysis steps: Using reference gene primer amplification, nucleated cell counts were estimated. TCRdb keeps only in-frame clones here, not all; method: immunoSEQ multiplex PCR. The DNA gave D and trimming, while V, J and clone size come from that table. In the table there are about 120,000 clones, 80% to 90% of which are singletons. Germline CDR1 SGHTS, CDR2 YDEGEE. CDR3 length: 15 amino acids. Trimming removed 1 base from V and 5 bases from J, with 15 bases in between. Sample: peripheral blood. The V call is TRBV5-8, the J call TRBJ1-1; TRBD1 might be the D (6 bases). This receptor was taken from a human donor with acute or convalescent COVID-19. The donor label of this sample is uncertain. The CDR3 DNA sequence: TGTGCCAGCAGCTTGATCGGGGAAGGGGGTACTGAAGCTTTCTTT. Translation: CASSLIGEGGTEAFF.